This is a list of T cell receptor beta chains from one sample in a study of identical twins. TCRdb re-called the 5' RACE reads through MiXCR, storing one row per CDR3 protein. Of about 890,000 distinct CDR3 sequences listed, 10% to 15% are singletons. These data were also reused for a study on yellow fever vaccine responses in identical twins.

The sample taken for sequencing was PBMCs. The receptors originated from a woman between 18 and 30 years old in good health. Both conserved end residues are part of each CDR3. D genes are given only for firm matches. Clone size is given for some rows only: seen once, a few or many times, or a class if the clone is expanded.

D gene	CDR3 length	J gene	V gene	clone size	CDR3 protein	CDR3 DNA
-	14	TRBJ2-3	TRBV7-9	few	CASSLARGLATQYF	TGTGCCAGCAGCTTAGCACGGGGGCTGGCTACGCAGTATTTT
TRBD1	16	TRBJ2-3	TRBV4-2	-	CASSQAPQGSTDTQYF	TGTGCCAGCAGCCAAGCGCCACAGGGGAGCACAGATACGCAGTATTTT
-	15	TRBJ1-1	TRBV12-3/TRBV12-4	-	CASSLAAGQSAEAFF	TGTGCCAGCAGTTTAGCGGCGGGACAAAGTGCTGAAGCTTTCTTT
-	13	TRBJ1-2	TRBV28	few	CASSFSGEWRYTF	TGTGCCAGCAGTTTTTCAGGGGAATGGCGCTACACCTTC
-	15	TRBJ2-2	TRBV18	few	CASSRAGPLPGELFF	TGTGCCAGCTCACGCGCGGGGCCTCTTCCCGGGGAGCTGTTTTTT
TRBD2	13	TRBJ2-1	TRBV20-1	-	CSARGGLAREQFF	TGCAGTGCTAGAGGGGGACTAGCGAGAGAGCAGTTCTTC
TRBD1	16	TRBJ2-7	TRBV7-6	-	CASSLVQGAGLLEQYF	TGTGCCAGCAGCTTAGTTCAGGGGGCAGGACTACTCGAGCAGTACTTC
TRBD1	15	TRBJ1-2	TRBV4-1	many	CASSQVPGQGYGYTF	TGCGCCAGCAGCCAAGTACCGGGACAGGGTTACGGCTACACCTTC
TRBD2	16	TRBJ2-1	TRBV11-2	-	CASSGPIAGGPKEQFF	TGTGCCAGCAGCGGCCCCATAGCGGGGGGGCCCAAAGAGCAGTTCTTC
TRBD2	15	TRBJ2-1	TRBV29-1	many	CSASFGAGGSGEQFF	TGCAGCGCCTCCTTCGGAGCGGGGGGGTCTGGCGAGCAGTTCTTC
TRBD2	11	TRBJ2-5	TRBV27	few	CATRGGETQYF	TGTGCCACCCGGGGGGGAGAGACCCAGTACTTC
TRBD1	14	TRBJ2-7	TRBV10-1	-	CASSEAGQGYEQYF	TGCGCCAGCAGTGAGGCCGGACAGGGCTACGAGCAGTACTTC
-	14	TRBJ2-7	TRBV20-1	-	CSARDPRPPYEQYF	TGCAGTGCTAGAGATCCCCGGCCCCCCTACGAGCAGTACTTC
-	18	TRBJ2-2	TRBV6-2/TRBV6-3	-	CASSFFRGNANGPGELFF	TGTGCCAGCAGTTTTTTCCGGGGGAACGCTAATGGGCCCGGGGAGCTGTTTTTT
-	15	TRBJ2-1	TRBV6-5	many	CASSSNTRGFNEQFF	TGTGCCAGCAGTTCGAATACTAGGGGTTTTAATGAGCAGTTCTTC
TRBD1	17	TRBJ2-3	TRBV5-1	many	CASSLRPGTGSTDTQYF	TGCGCCAGCAGCTTGAGGCCCGGGACAGGGAGCACAGATACGCAGTATTTT
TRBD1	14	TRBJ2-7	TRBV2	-	CASSPRTGHYEQYF	TGTGCCAGCAGTCCCCGGACAGGGCACTACGAGCAGTACTTC
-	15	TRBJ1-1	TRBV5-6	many	CASSFGRTENTEAFF	TGTGCCAGCAGCTTCGGGCGGACAGAGAACACTGAAGCTTTCTTT
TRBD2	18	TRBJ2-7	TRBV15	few	CATSPGTGTSGKHYEQYF	TGTGCCACCAGCCCTGGGACCGGGACTAGCGGGAAGCACTACGAGCAGTACTTC
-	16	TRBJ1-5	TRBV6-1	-	CASSPGLYNSNQPQHF	TGTGCCAGCAGTCCGGGACTTTACAATAGCAATCAGCCCCAGCATTTT
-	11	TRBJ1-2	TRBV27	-	CASREGGGYTF	TGTGCCAGCCGCGAGGGGGGCGGCTACACCTTC
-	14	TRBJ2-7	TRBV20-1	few	CSARDLTHSYEQYF	TGCAGTGCTAGAGATCTCACTCACTCCTACGAGCAGTACTTC
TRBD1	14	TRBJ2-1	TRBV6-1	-	CASKGQVDYNEQFF	TGTGCCAGCAAGGGACAGGTAGACTACAATGAGCAGTTCTTC
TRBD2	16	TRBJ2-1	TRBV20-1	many	CSARNTGTSGHNEQFF	TGCAGTGCTAGAAACACCGGGACTAGCGGACACAATGAGCAGTTCTTC
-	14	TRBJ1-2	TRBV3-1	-	CASSQDMWRYGYTF	TGTGCCAGCAGCCAAGATATGTGGAGATATGGCTACACCTTC
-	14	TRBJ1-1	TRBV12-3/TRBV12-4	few	CASRRQAFGTEAFF	TGTGCCAGCAGAAGACAGGCCTTCGGCACTGAAGCTTTCTTT
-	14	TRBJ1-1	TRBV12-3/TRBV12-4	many	CASKRQVGNTEAFF	TGTGCCAGCAAACGACAGGTGGGGAACACTGAAGCTTTCTTT
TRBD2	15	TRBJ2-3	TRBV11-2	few	CASSWTSRGTDTQYF	TGTGCCAGCAGCTGGACTAGTCGGGGCACAGATACGCAGTATTTT
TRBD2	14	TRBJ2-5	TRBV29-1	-	CSVALRLAGGPRYF	TGCAGCGTCGCCCTTAGACTAGCGGGGGGGCCCCGGTACTTC
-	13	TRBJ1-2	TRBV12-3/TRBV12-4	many	CASSPRQAYGYTF	TGTGCCAGCAGTCCACGACAGGCCTATGGCTACACCTTC
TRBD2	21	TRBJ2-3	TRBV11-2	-	CASSPSAFEFTSGRETDTQYF	TGTGCCAGCAGCCCATCGGCGTTTGAGTTTACTAGCGGGAGGGAAACAGATACGCAGTATTTT
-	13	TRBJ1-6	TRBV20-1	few	CSATDSSSILLHF	TGCAGTGCTACAGACAGCTCCTCTATTCTCCTCCACTTT
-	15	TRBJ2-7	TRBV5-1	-	CASSLAGQTFYEQYF	TGCGCCAGCAGCTTGGCGGGACAAACTTTTTACGAGCAGTACTTC
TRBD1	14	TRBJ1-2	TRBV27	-	CASRQGQGFYGYTF	TGTGCCAGCAGACAGGGACAGGGGTTCTATGGCTACACCTTC
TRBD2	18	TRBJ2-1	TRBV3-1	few	CASSQDGLAVSSYNEQFF	TGTGCCAGCAGCCAAGATGGGCTAGCGGTGAGCTCCTACAATGAGCAGTTCTTC
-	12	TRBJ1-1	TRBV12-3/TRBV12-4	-	CASSSGTLGAFF	TGTGCCAGCAGTTCCGGGACCTTAGGTGCTTTCTTT
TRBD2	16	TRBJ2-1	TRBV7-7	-	CASSLAGTSSGNEQFF	TGTGCCAGCAGCTTAGCCGGGACTAGCAGTGGGAATGAGCAGTTCTTC
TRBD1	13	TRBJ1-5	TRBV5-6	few	CASSLRGQQPQHF	TGTGCCAGCAGCTTGAGGGGGCAGCAGCCCCAGCATTTT
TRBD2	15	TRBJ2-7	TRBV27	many	CASRAGASGSYEQYF	TGTGCCAGCAGGGCTGGGGCTAGCGGGAGTTACGAGCAGTACTTC